The 26 T cell receptor beta chains below come from one sample, sequenced in a study of tumor-infiltrating lymphocytes in oesophageal squamous cell carcinoma. Via MiXCR, TCRdb re-called the PCR reads, giving one row per CDR3 protein. The table lists around 26,000 distinct CDR3 sequences, more than 35% of them singletons. Specimen: esophageal tumor tissue. These receptors were obtained from a male donor with esophageal squamous cell carcinoma.

At least ten counts were recorded for this clonotype. A much larger clone lies a single base off, so this may be a read error. V usage is TRBV12-5 and J usage is TRBJ2-7; a possible D gene is TRBD1 (6 bases). V was shortened by 2 bases and J by 7 bases, with 15 bases between the two germline ends. The CDR3 is made up of 14 amino acids. Germline V gene lookup returns CDR1 LGHNT and CDR2 FRNRAP. CDR3 bases: TGTGCTAGTGGTTTGTCGGACAGATACAATGAGCAGTACTTC. Protein product: CASGLSDRYNEQYF. The entire variable domain, with the rest obtained from reference TRBV12-5 and TRBJ2-7, is as follows: DARVTQTPRHKVTEMGQEVTMRCQPILGHNTVFWYRQTMMQGLELLAYFRNRAPLDDSGMPKDRFSAEMPDATLATLKIQPSEPRDSAVYFCASGLSDRYNEQYFGPGTRLTVT.

This clonotype was detected ten times or more. This rearrangement joins TRBV11-2 to TRBJ2-7; D gene unclear. With 4 bases removed from V and 1 base from J, the gap between germline ends came to 8 bases. Germline-derived CDR1 and CDR2 are SGHAT and FQNNGV. The CDR3 runs 13 residues. CDR3 sequence reads: CASSSDGSYEQYF. The CDR3 bases are TGTGCCAGCAGCTCCGACGGGTCCTACGAGCAGTACTTC.

The sample holds many counts of this clonotype. This sequence joins TRBV19 and TRBJ2-3, with D possibly matching TRBD2 (6 bases). From germline, CDR1 is LNHDA and CDR2 SQIVND (reference sequence). The CDR3 sequence is 15 residues long. V lost 7 bases and J lost 0, with 14 bases in between. The CDR3 nucleotides read TGTGCCAGTACTGGGGCACGGGGGAGCACAGATACGCAGTATTTT. It codes for CASTGARGSTDTQYF.

The rearrangement links TRBV7-2 to TRBJ2-6; 8 bases line up with TRBD2. The CDR3 contains 18 residues. With V trimmed by 2 bases and J by 0 bases, 6 bases remained unmatched. Germline V lookup: CDR1 SGHTA, CDR2 FQGNSA. The CDR3 sequence: CASSLSGTRSSGANVLTF. The CDR3 DNA reads TGTGCCAGCAGCTTATCCGGGACTAGAAGCTCTGGGGCCAACGTCCTGACTTTC.

Within the sample, this clonotype is medium-sized. This chain links TRBV7-9 with TRBJ2-1; D gene unclear. The CDR3 is 12 amino acids. Per the germline V gene, CDR1 is SEHNR and CDR2 is FQNEAQ (reference sequence). V was pared by 2 bases and J by 7 bases, with 6 bases between. CDR3 sequence: CASSLPGNEQFF. DNA of the CDR3: TGTGCCAGCAGCTTACCCGGGAATGAGCAGTTCTTC.

Regarding this clonotype: Here the CDR3 omits its conserved ending phenylalanine or tryptophan, so a read error is the likely source. The DNA is omitted, as the CDR3 cannot be located on it reliably, and the CDR3 follows TCRdb's listing. The chain employs TRBV6-5 and TRBJ2-6; the table assigns TRBD1, which was not confirmed against the DNA. Ends included, the CDR3 has 16 residues. In germline, CDR1 is MNHEY, CDR2 SVGAGI. CDR3 sequence reads: CASSYSYYQETQYFGA.

V and J are TRBV7-6 and TRBJ2-2; TRBD1 matches 10 bases. The CDR3 length is 15 residues. After removal of 5 bases from V and 6 bases from J, the junction contained 6 bases not matched to a gene. The V gene's germline CDR1 is SGHVS and CDR2 FNYEAQ. The CDR3 sequence: CASSPWTGGSGELFF. In DNA, the CDR3 is TGTGCCAGCAGCCCCTGGACAGGGGGTTCCGGGGAGCTGTTTTTT.

This clonotype appeared many times. V usage is TRBV6-6 and J usage is TRBJ2-1; 10 nucleotides line up with TRBD1. Per germline, CDR1 MNHNY and CDR2 SVGAGI (reference sequence). Trimming cost V 3 bases and J 3 bases; bases outside gene matches: 5. The CDR3 extends over 16 amino acids. CDR3 region: CASSYRGQGGYNEQFF. The CDR3 DNA is TGTGCCAGCAGTTATCGTGGACAGGGGGGCTACAATGAGCAGTTCTTC.

In its sample, this clonotype was seen once. V gene TRBV5-3 combines with J gene TRBJ2-5; possible D gene TRBD2, 6 bases. TRBV5-3 is an ORF, with its function uncertain. Deletions cut 8 bases from V and 11 bases from J, with 22 bases between. This CDR3 comprises 13 residues. CDR3 loop: CASSMEGIDEQYF. The CDR3 DNA reads as TGTGCCAGCAGCATGGAGGGGATCGATGAGCAGTACTTC.

The chain joins TRBV20-1 to TRBJ2-5, with 7 bases lining up with TRBD1. The J call may be wrong; the DNA end is better matched by TRBJ2-1. This CDR3 region has 18 residues. Germline loops: CDR1 DFQATT, CDR2 SNEGSKA (reference sequence). DNA of the CDR3: TGCAGTGCTAGGCTACGGACCCCGTCCCGGGACAGCTACTACGAGCAGTTCTTC. Translation: CSARLRTPSRDSYYEQFF.

The rearrangement links TRBV7-6 to TRBJ2-5; tentatively, D is TRBD1 or TRBD2 (6 bases each). Germline V CDR1 and CDR2: SGHVS, FNYEAQ. The V and J ends lost 0 bases and 2 bases respectively, with 13 bases between them. The CDR3 length is 16 residues. For the CDR3, the DNA is TGTGCCAGCAGCTTAGCGGGGGGCGTCCTTCAAGAGACCCAGTACTTC. This codes for CASSLAGGVLQETQYF.

This clonotype was detected many times. The chain uses TRBV18 and TRBJ2-3; 7 bases match TRBD1. CDR1 is KGHSH and CDR2 is LQKENI in the germline V gene. The CDR3 length is 16 residues. The ends lost 0 bases at V and 1 base at J; junction bases unmatched: 4. The CDR3, as DNA: TGTGCCAGCTCACCACCAAAAGGGGGCGGCACAGATACGCAGTATTTT. Translating it yields CASSPPKGGGTDTQYF.

The chain uses TRBV12-3 or TRBV12-4 and TRBJ2-3; 9 bases are shared with TRBD2. V gave up 5 bases and J gave up 4 bases; unmatched junction bases: 7. The CDR3 has 15 amino acids. Written as DNA, the CDR3 is TGTGCCAGCAGTATTAGCGGGAGAGGCCCAGATACGCAGTATTTT. Protein: CASSISGRGPDTQYF.

This clonotype is labeled medium-sized. A junction end diverges from the germline sequence, so it may reflect a read error. V gene TRBV7-7 combines with J gene TRBJ2-5; D not certain. The germline V gene has CDR1 SSHAT and CDR2 FNYEAQ (reference sequence). There are 15 residues in the CDR3. The DNA for the CDR3 is TGTGCTAGCAGCTTAGACCAGACAAACCAAGAGACCCAGTACTTC. Protein product: CASSLDQTNQETQYF.

At least ten counts were recorded for this clonotype. The V gene is TRBV11-2, the J gene TRBJ2-5; the match to TRBD2 covers 12 bases. This CDR3 is built from 14 residues. V was pared by 5 bases and J by 5 bases, with 3 bases of the junction left unmatched. Germline-derived CDR1 and CDR2 are SGHAT and FQNNGV. The CDR3 region has the DNA TGTGCCAGCAGCGGACTAGCGGGAATCGAGACCCAGTACTTC. This translates into CASSGLAGIETQYF.

For the CDR3, the DNA is TGTGCCAGCAGTCCGAGGGGGGGGGCGTGGGATACGCAGTACTTC. This encodes CASSPRGGAWDTQYF. V gene TRBV28 combines with J gene TRBJ2-4; possible D gene TRBD2, 7 bases. The germline gives CDR1 MDHEN, CDR2 SYDVKM. V shed 5 bases and J shed 13 bases, with 24 bases lying between them. The CDR3 is 15 amino acids.

This clonotype has a single count. V is TRBV7-6 and J is TRBJ2-4; 8 bases map to TRBD1. Germline assignment: CDR1 SGHVS and CDR2 FNYEAQ. CDR3 length equals 16 residues. J lost 1 base, V lost 1 base, and 3 bases had no gene match. The CDR3 DNA reads TGTGCCAGCAGCTTAGGACAGGGGTTGGCCAAAAACATTCAGTACTTC. Translated, it gives CASSLGQGLAKNIQYF.

This clonotype is medium-sized (0.01 to 0.1%) in the sample. The genes are TRBV7-3 and TRBJ2-3, with D possibly being TRBD2 (6 bases). V lost 4 bases to trimming and J lost 8 bases, with 13 bases between them. CDR1 SGHTA and CDR2 FQGTGA come from the germline V gene. The CDR3 extends over 13 amino acids. CDR3 DNA: TGTGCCAGCAGCTCGGGGGTGGCCGGTACGCAGTATTTT. It yields the protein CASSSGVAGTQYF.

The CDR3 DNA sequence: TGTGCCAGTAGTAACTACTGGATGGGCACAGATACGCAGTATTTT. The encoded protein is CASSNYWMGTDTQYF. This chain links TRBV19 with TRBJ2-3; D unresolved. CDR1 and CDR2 (germline): LNHDA, SQIVND (reference sequence). The CDR3 totals 15 residues. V was clipped by 4 bases and J by 1 base, with 12 bases between them.

On this clonotype itself: The DNA is left out, because the CDR3 cannot be placed on it with certainty; the CDR3 is given as TCRdb lists it. V usage is TRBV7-6 and J usage is TRBJ2-6; TRBD1, the D gene given by the table, was not confirmed from the DNA. The germline V gene has CDR1 SGHVS and CDR2 FNYEAQ. The CDR3 extends over 17 residues, inclusive of both ends. This CDR3 reads CASSPRTAKLLRAVLRF.

This clonotype was counted ten times or more. One end of the junction is discordant with germline, which a read error may explain. The V gene is TRBV18, the J gene TRBJ2-5; D gene uncertain. Germline-derived CDR1 and CDR2 are KGHSH and LQKENI. The CDR3 spans 14 residues. CDR3 DNA: TGTGCCAGCTCCCCACCCCTCAAGGAAGAGACCCAGTACTTC. It specifies CASSPPLKEETQYF.

Concerning this clonotype: The junction departs from germline at one end; a sequencing error may be responsible. This sequence joins TRBV10-2 and TRBJ2-3; 8 nucleotides align to TRBD1. CDR3 size: 14 residues. Per germline, CDR1 WSHSY and CDR2 SAAADI. The CDR3 coding sequence is TGCGCCAGCAGGACAGGGGCTAGCACAGATACACAGTATTTT. This encodes CASRTGASTDTQYF.

V usage is TRBV9 and J usage is TRBJ2-2; 9 nucleotides agree with TRBD1. The CDR3 loop spans 16 amino acids. V was clipped by 2 bases and J by 6 bases; unmatched bases: 8. Germline CDR1 SGDLS, CDR2 YYNGEE. As DNA, the CDR3 is TGTGCCAGCAGCGTGCCGGGACAGGGCACACCCGGGGAGCTGTTTTTT. Amino acids: CASSVPGQGTPGELFF.

Regarding this clonotype: A much larger clone is a single base away; this may be a read error. This rearrangement joins TRBV11-3 to TRBJ2-3; 7 positions agree with TRBD2. Looked up from germline, CDR1 is SGHNT and CDR2 is YENEEA. The V and J ends lost 1 base and 14 bases, in that order; junction bases with no gene match: 9. The CDR3 extends over 13 amino acids. This chain's CDR3 is CASSLGGRRELYF. The CDR3 DNA sequence: TGTGCCAGCAGCTTAGGCGGGCGGCGGGAGCTGTATTTT.

The CDR3 loop is CASSQGARVKNIQYF. CDR3 bases: TGCGCCAGCAGTCAGGGGGCGCGGGTCAAAAACATTCAGTACTTC. V is TRBV23-1 and J is TRBJ2-4; D might be TRBD1 (6 bases). TRBV23-1 is annotated as an ORF whose role is uncertain. CDR3 length: 15 amino acids. V was clipped by 3 bases and J by 3 bases, with 12 bases between them.

The chain is built from TRBV18 and TRBJ2-1; 7 bases agree with TRBD2. The V gene's germline CDR1 is KGHSH and CDR2 LQKENI. V lost 6 bases, J lost 10 bases, and 18 bases stayed unmatched. The CDR3 has 16 amino acids. In DNA form, the CDR3 reads TGTGCCAGCTCTCCTGCGGGGGAATCGATTCAGAAAGAGCAGTTCTTC. As protein: CASSPAGESIQKEQFF.